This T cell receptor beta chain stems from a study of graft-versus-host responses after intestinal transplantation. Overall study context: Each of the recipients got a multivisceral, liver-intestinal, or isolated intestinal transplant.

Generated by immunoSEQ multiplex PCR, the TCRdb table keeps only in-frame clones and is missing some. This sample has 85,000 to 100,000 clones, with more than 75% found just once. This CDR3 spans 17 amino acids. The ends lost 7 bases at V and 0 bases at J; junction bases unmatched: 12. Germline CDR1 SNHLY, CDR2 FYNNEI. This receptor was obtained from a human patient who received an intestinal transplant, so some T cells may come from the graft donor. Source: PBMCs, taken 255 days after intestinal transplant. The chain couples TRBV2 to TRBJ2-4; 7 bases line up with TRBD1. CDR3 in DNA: TGTGCCAGCACCTCGTACCGGGCAGGGGGAGCCAAAAACATTCAGTACTTC. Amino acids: CASTSYRAGGAKNIQYF.